The 25 T cell receptor beta chains in this list originate from one sample, sequenced in a study of T cells after yellow fever vaccination. TCRdb analysed the 5' RACE reads with MiXCR anew, one entry per CDR3 protein. Here the sample spans around 100,000 distinct CDR3 sequences, 8.4% being singletons. The sample in question was CD8+ T cells sorted from PBMCs, obtained 45 days after the yellow fever booster vaccination. Receptors were obtained from a man younger than 45 who received the YFV17D yellow fever vaccine.

This clonotype has ten or more counts. This chain links TRBV28 with TRBJ2-5; 8 bases map to TRBD2. CDR1 MDHEN and CDR2 SYDVKM come from the germline V gene. The V gene end was trimmed by 5 bases and the J gene end by 5 bases; junction bases not matched to a gene: 7. CDR3 length: 14 amino acids. The CDR3 here is CASSAGEREETQYF. In nucleotides, the CDR3 is TGTGCCAGCAGTGCCGGGGAGCGGGAGGAGACCCAGTACTTC.

The chain has TRBV3-1 and TRBJ2-1; tentatively, D is TRBD1 or TRBD2 (6 bases each). V was clipped by 11 bases and J by 4 bases, with 33 bases between them. CDR3 length: 19 amino acids. Germline loops: CDR1 LGHDT, CDR2 YNNKEL (reference sequence). The CDR3 DNA follows: TGTGCCTCCTGCCAAGATTCTATAACTATGGGGGGCCCATACAATGAGCAGTTCTTC. Amino acid sequence: CASCQDSITMGGPYNEQFF.

This clonotype was seen many times. The chain employs TRBV11-1 and TRBJ2-7; a weak D match, TRBD2 (6 bases). CDR3 length equals 18 residues. The ends were cut back, 3 bases at V and 1 base at J, with 22 bases in the middle. Germline V gene lookup returns CDR1 SGHAT and CDR2 FQDESV (reference sequence). The CDR3 region is CASSLGINGGGISYEQYF. The CDR3 region has the DNA TGTGCCAGCAGCTTGGGGATTAATGGGGGAGGAATATCCTACGAGCAGTACTTC.

This clonotype was counted at least ten times. The chain has TRBV15 and TRBJ2-5, with 10 bases lining up with TRBD2. Unmatched junction bases numbered 6, after V lost 3 bases and J lost 5 bases. CDR1 and CDR2 (germline): LNHNV, YYDKDF (reference sequence). This CDR3 has 15 residues. As DNA, the CDR3 is TGTGCCACCAGCAGCTCTAGCGGGAGCTACGAGACCCAGTACTTC. Protein: CATSSSSGSYETQYF.

The sample holds many counts of this clonotype. The chain is built from TRBV7-9 and TRBJ2-5; no clear D. Trimming removed 8 bases at V and 3 bases at J, with 16 bases between. This CDR3 has 14 residues. In germline, CDR1 is SEHNR, CDR2 FQNEAQ (reference sequence). The CDR3 reads CASRPREPKETQYF. The CDR3 nucleotides are TGTGCCAGCCGACCACGAGAGCCAAAAGAGACCCAGTACTTC.

This clonotype turned up a few times. This chain joins TRBV12-3 or TRBV12-4 and TRBJ2-7, with TRBD2 matching over 9 bases. V was clipped by 3 bases and J by 0 bases; unmatched bases: 15. The CDR3 is made up of 19 amino acids. The DNA for the CDR3 is TGTGCCAGCAGTTTCACTAGCGGGCCGAGCCGGAATAGCTCCTACGAGCAGTACTTC. Residues: CASSFTSGPSRNSSYEQYF.

This clonotype was detected ten times or more. The chain uses TRBV20-1 and TRBJ2-7; TRBD2 matches 9 bases. CDR3 length equals 13 residues. Germline-derived CDR1 and CDR2 are DFQATT and SNEGSKA (reference sequence). The ends lost 6 bases at V and 4 bases at J; junction bases unmatched: 7. The CDR3 loop reads CSANSGRGYEQYF. Here the CDR3 DNA reads TGCAGTGCCAATAGCGGGAGAGGGTACGAGCAGTACTTC.

This clonotype has only a few counts. The rearrangement joins TRBV7-2 to TRBJ2-7; 12 nucleotides agree with TRBD2. With V trimmed by 3 bases and J by 3 bases, 9 bases remained unmatched. Germline-derived CDR1 and CDR2 are SGHTA and FQGNSA. This CDR3 comprises 17 residues. The CDR3 DNA sequence: TGTGCCAGCAGCTTCCCGACGACTAGCGGGAGTGGCTACGAGCAGTACTTC. Protein product: CASSFPTTSGSGYEQYF.

In this sample, this clonotype turned up many times. The rearrangement uses TRBV6-2 or TRBV6-3 and TRBJ2-3, with 8 positions matching TRBD2. Per germline, CDR1 MNHEY and CDR2 SVGEGT. J was trimmed by 4 bases and V by 4 bases; bases with no gene match: 7. This CDR3 has 15 residues. CDR3 amino acids: CASSFSGSMADTQYF. DNA for the CDR3: TGTGCCAGCAGTTTCAGCGGGAGTATGGCAGATACGCAGTATTTT.

This clonotype showed up many times. The rearrangement uses TRBV29-1 and TRBJ2-7; the D gene is possibly TRBD2 (6 bases). The CDR3 is 11 amino acids. The ends were cut back, 6 bases at V and 5 bases at J, with 11 bases in the middle. CDR1 is SQVTM and CDR2 is ANQGSEA in the germline V gene. Here the CDR3 reads CSVSLADEQYF. The CDR3 nucleotides are TGCAGCGTGTCACTAGCTGACGAGCAGTACTTC.

This clonotype has more than one count but fewer than ten. The chain employs TRBV7-9 and TRBJ2-3; D not certain. Germline values: CDR1 SEHNR, CDR2 FQNEAQ (reference sequence). V lost 4 bases and J lost 6, with 17 bases in between. CDR3 size: 15 residues. CDR3 loop: CASSSGPGPADTQYF. The DNA of the CDR3 is TGTGCCAGCAGCTCCGGGCCCGGGCCGGCTGATACGCAGTATTTT.

This clonotype was found many times. The chain joins TRBV21-1 to TRBJ2-7; the table names TRBD2, a call not compared with the DNA. TRBV21-1 is listed as a pseudogene. The CDR3 length is 17 residues. DNA for the CDR3: TGTGCCAGCCCGGAAAGGACTAGCGGGATCATCCACTACGAGCAGTACTTC. This codes for CASPERTSGIIHYEQYF.

There are many counts of this clonotype. The V call is TRBV12-3 or TRBV12-4, the J call TRBJ2-7, with TRBD2 as a possible D gene (5 bases). The CDR3 covers 15 residues. V lost 6 bases to trimming and J lost 6 bases, with 21 bases between them. CDR3 DNA sequence: TGTGCCAGCAGGATAGGAGGAGGATCTTTAGGCGAGCAGTACTTC. As protein: CASRIGGGSLGEQYF.

This clonotype has ten or more counts. This chain links TRBV5-1 with TRBJ2-7; the match to TRBD2 covers 13 bases. Germline loops: CDR1 SGHRS, CDR2 YFSETQ. V shed 0 bases and J 4 bases; nucleotides not matched to a gene: 7. There are 17 residues in the CDR3. The CDR3 protein is CASSLDPLAGGLYEQYF. CDR3 coding DNA: TGCGCCAGCAGCTTGGACCCACTAGCGGGAGGGCTGTACGAGCAGTACTTC.

V is TRBV7-9 and J is TRBJ1-1; D is perhaps TRBD1 (6 bases). This CDR3 region has 15 residues. Germline V gives CDR1 SEHNR, CDR2 FQNEAQ (reference sequence). Trimming took off 1 base at V and 9 bases at J, with 18 bases between the two ends. The CDR3 reads CASSLVVGGEAKAFF. Written as DNA, the CDR3 is TGTGCCAGCAGCTTAGTGGTTGGGGGCGAAGCAAAAGCTTTCTTT.

This clonotype was counted ten times or more. The CDR3 sequence is CASSSISGREETQYF. Here the CDR3 DNA reads TGTGCCAGCAGCTCAATTAGCGGGAGGGAAGAGACCCAGTACTTC. The chain links TRBV9 to TRBJ2-5, with TRBD2 matching 11 bases. Losses at the gene ends were 4 bases for V and 3 bases for J; bases not matched to a gene: 5. This CDR3 contains 15 residues. Germline-derived CDR1 and CDR2 are SGDLS and YYNGEE.

This clonotype came up many times. The gene calls are TRBV9 and TRBJ1-1, with a tentative D call TRBD1 (5 bases). Between the trimmed V and J ends, which lost 3 bases and 7 bases, there was a span of 10 bases. The CDR3 loop spans 12 amino acids. Per the germline V gene, CDR1 is SGDLS and CDR2 is YYNGEE. The CDR3 loop reads CASSADSLEAFF. The CDR3 nucleotides are TGTGCCAGCAGCGCTGACAGTCTTGAAGCTTTCTTT.

This clonotype occurred many times. The rearrangement joins TRBV7-2 to TRBJ2-3, with D perhaps matching TRBD2 (6 bases). Germline-derived CDR1 and CDR2 are SGHTA and FQGNSA. CDR3 size: 17 residues. V lost 2 bases and J 6 bases, leaving 21 bases between the germline ends. CDR3 DNA: TGTGCCAGCAGCTTATCCCCGGGCGGGGTCTTCGGGGATACGCAGTATTTT. It specifies CASSLSPGGVFGDTQYF.

Many counts were recorded for this clonotype. The chain links TRBV4-3 to TRBJ2-3; D is undetermined. The V gene's germline CDR1 is LGHNA and CDR2 YSLEER. This CDR3 has 14 amino acids. With 0 bases removed from V and 3 bases from J, the gap between germline ends came to 7 bases. The CDR3 DNA is TGCGCCAGCAGCCAAGAAGGCCCTACAGATACGCAGTATTTT. Translating it yields CASSQEGPTDTQYF.

This clonotype has at least ten counts. The gene calls are TRBV7-9 and TRBJ2-1, with TRBD2 matching over 9 bases. The germline V gene encodes CDR1 SEHNR and CDR2 FQNEAQ (reference sequence). This CDR3 is built from 13 residues. V lost 3 bases and J lost 10; bases outside the gene matches: 4. This CDR3 is CASSLGGRGEQFF. Written as DNA, the CDR3 is TGTGCCAGCAGCTTGGGCGGGAGGGGAGAGCAGTTCTTC.

This clonotype was seen ten or more times. The V gene is TRBV7-6, the J gene TRBJ2-1, with D possibly TRBD1 on 5 matching bases. V was cut by 4 bases and J by 15 bases, with 13 bases left in between. Germline V CDR1 and CDR2: SGHVS, FNYEAQ. The CDR3 contains 11 residues. CDR3 sequence: CASSSTVRTFF. In DNA form, the CDR3 reads TGTGCCAGCAGCTCGACAGTTCGGACGTTCTTC. The whole variable domain, remainder taken from reference TRBV7-6 and TRBJ2-1, is GAGVSQSPRYKVTKRGQDVALRCDPISGHVSLYWYRQALGQGPEFLTYFNYEAQQDKSGLPNDRFSAERPEGSISTLTIQRTEQRDSAMYRCASSSTVRTFFGPGTRLTVL.

This clonotype was seen ten or more times. The gene calls are TRBV29-1 and TRBJ2-7; D unresolved. The CDR3 has 13 residues. The germline gives CDR1 SQVTM, CDR2 ANQGSEA. Trimming removed 2 bases at V and 2 bases at J, with 10 bases between. CDR3 sequence reads: CSVELDRPYEQYF. The CDR3 DNA follows: TGCAGCGTTGAACTGGACCGACCCTACGAGCAGTACTTC.

The table lists this clonotype with many counts. The CDR3 nucleotides read TGCGCCAGCAGCTCTCGGGCGGGAGGACCCTACAATGAGCAGTTCTTC. Translated, it gives CASSSRAGGPYNEQFF. The chain combines TRBV5-1 with TRBJ2-1; 8 bases map to TRBD2. Germline CDR1 reads SGHRS; CDR2 reads YFSETQ. V shed 3 bases, J shed 2 bases, and the junction held 7 bases outside the gene matches. This CDR3 region has 16 residues.

The rearrangement uses TRBV20-1 and TRBJ2-5; D possibly corresponds to TRBD2 (5 bases). The CDR3 has 17 residues. Trimming left V 0 bases short and J 5 bases short, with 22 bases between. Germline-derived CDR1 and CDR2 are DFQATT and SNEGSKA (reference sequence). The CDR3 DNA reads TGCAGTGCTAGAGATCCCCCCCCGGACTCTTACTGGGAGACCCAGTACTTC. Protein sequence: CSARDPPPDSYWETQYF.

This clonotype has a count of ten or more. The J gene is TRBJ2-1, the V gene TRBV6-2 or TRBV6-3, with 10 bases fitting TRBD1. Germline V lookup: CDR1 MNHEY, CDR2 SVGEGT. Unmatched junction bases numbered 3, after V lost 5 bases and J lost 5 bases. The CDR3 has 14 residues. CDR3 residues: CASSRQGANNEQFF. As DNA, the CDR3 is TGTGCCAGCAGTCGACAGGGGGCTAACAATGAGCAGTTCTTC.